Below are 4 T cell receptor beta chains sequenced from a single sample in a study of graft-versus-host responses after intestinal transplantation. These receptors are not linked to any known antigen. Profiling relied on immunoSEQ multiplex PCR, and the TCRdb table lists in-frame clones only, not all of them. The table lists tens of thousands of clones, around nine tenths of them singletons, with about 0.29% in the top ten. The sample consisted of unstimulated CD4+ T cells sorted from spleen or lymph node cells, taken before intestinal transplant. The receptor set was obtained from a human donor who received an intestinal transplant.

This clone came up once. The chain is built from TRBV29-1 and TRBJ1-2; D might be TRBD1 (5 bases). Germline assignment: CDR1 SQVTM and CDR2 ANQGSEA. V lost 6 bases and J lost 6, with 23 bases in between. CDR3 length: 15 residues. This chain's CDR3 is CSVDIDGAQGDGYTF. The CDR3 DNA reads as TGCAGCGTGGACATAGATGGGGCGCAGGGAGATGGCTACACCTTC.

In nucleotides, the CDR3 is TGTGCCAGCAGCTCCACCGGGACCCCCGGGGAGACCCAGTACTTC. Residues: CASSSTGTPGETQYF. The rearrangement links TRBV7-3 to TRBJ2-5; perhaps D is TRBD1 or TRBD2 (5 bases each). V was clipped by 4 bases and J by 5 bases, with 17 bases between them. This CDR3 has 15 residues. Per germline, CDR1 SGHTA and CDR2 FQGTGA.

The V and J genes are TRBV30 and TRBJ2-3, with 15 bases matching TRBD2. This CDR3 region has 15 residues. J gave up 4 bases and V 1 base, and 0 bases lay outside the gene matches. Germline V gene sequence: CDR1 GTSNPN, CDR2 SVGIG (reference sequence). DNA of the CDR3: TGTGCCTGGAGTGGGACTAGCGGGAGGGCAGATACGCAGTATTTT. Its protein is CAWSGTSGRADTQYF.

This chain uses TRBV18 with TRBJ1-5, with D uncertain. The CDR3 is 16 amino acids. Germline lookup yields CDR1 KGHSH and CDR2 LQKENI. V lost 4 bases to trimming and J lost 0 bases, with 13 bases between them. CDR3: CASSLGTWYSNQPQHF. As DNA, the CDR3 is TGTGCCAGCTCACTGGGCACCTGGTATAGCAATCAGCCCCAGCATTTT.